This T cell receptor beta chain came from a study of T cell responses to AZD1222 COVID-19 vaccine. This clone showed up just a few times. Libraries were prepared by immunoSEQ multiplex PCR; TCRdb keeps only in-frame clonotypes and omits some of them. Of 95,000 to 150,000 clones in the sample, around nine tenths are singletons; the top ten hold approximately 1.5%. The receptor comes from an adult in good health. The source was peripheral blood, collected on day 0 of AZD1222 vaccination.

The CDR3 protein is CASSSGLGELGNEQFF. As DNA, the CDR3 is TGTGCCAGCAGCTCCGGGTTGGGGGAGTTGGGCAATGAGCAGTTCTTC. This chain joins TRBV5-4 and TRBJ2-1, with D perhaps TRBD1 or TRBD2 (5 bases each). Looked up from germline, CDR1 is SGHNT and CDR2 is YYREEE (reference sequence). The CDR3 length is 16 residues. V was cut by 3 bases and J by 6 bases, with 19 bases left in between.